The present TCR beta chain was sequenced within a study of regulatory T cells in long-lasting Graves disease. Trimming pared 4 bases from V and 0 bases from J, leaving 12 bases between. Germline CDR1 KGHSH, CDR2 LQKENI. CDR3 length: 15 amino acids. Assembly of TCR beta libraries relied on iRepertoire HTBI primers together with Arm-PCR of CDR3 regions. As handled by the study authors: Identified across the samples were fewer than 70 TRBV segments and more than twelve TRBJ segments. TCRdb re-called the multiplex PCR reads through MiXCR, storing one row per CDR3 protein. The V and J calls and clone size are TCRdb's, not the authors'. Here the sample spans about 220,000 distinct CDR3 sequences, around 20% being singletons. Time point specified: newly diagnosed GD, antithyroid drugs for less than 3 months. Construction of the TCR library relied on RNA isolated from PBMCs. In its sample, this clonotype was seen a few times.

The sample also formed part of further work on T cells in Graves' hyperthyroidism and ophthalmopathy. According to that study: The hyperthyroidism was newly diagnosed and had lasted under 2 months; the patients were aged 18 to 65. Ophthalmopathy was separated from stable hyperthyroidism by a 13 V-J model. Model output signaled ophthalmopathy a median roughly 6.1 months ahead of onset.

The input for sequencing was peripheral blood mononuclear cells (PBMCs), taken at new diagnosis, from a patient treated with antithyroid drugs. The rearrangement uses TRBV18 and TRBJ1-1, with D tentatively TRBD1 (5 bases). This receptor was obtained from a woman under 40 with Graves disease. CDR3 nucleotide sequence: TGTGCCAGCTCACAAGGGGTGGGGATGAACACTGAAGCTTTCTTT. Protein product: CASSQGVGMNTEAFF. The full variable domain, rest sourced from reference TRBV18 and TRBJ1-1, is NAGVMQNPRHLVRRRGQEARLRCSPMKGHSHVYWYRQLPEEGLKFMVYLQKENIIDESGMPKERFSAEFPKEGPSILRIQQVVRGDSAAYFCASSQGVGMNTEAFFGQGTRLTVV.